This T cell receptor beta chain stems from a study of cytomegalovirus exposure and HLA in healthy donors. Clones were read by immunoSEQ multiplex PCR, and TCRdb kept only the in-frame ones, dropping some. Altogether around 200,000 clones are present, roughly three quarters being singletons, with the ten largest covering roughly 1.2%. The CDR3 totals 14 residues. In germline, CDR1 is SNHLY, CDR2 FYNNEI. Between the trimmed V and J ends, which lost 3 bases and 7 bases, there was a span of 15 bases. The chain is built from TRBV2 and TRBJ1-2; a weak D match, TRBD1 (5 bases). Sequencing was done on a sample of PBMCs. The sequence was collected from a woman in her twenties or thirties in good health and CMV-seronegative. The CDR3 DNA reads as TGTGCCAGCAGTGACGGGAGGGGTGGGAGTGGCTACACCTTC. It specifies CASSDGRGGSGYTF.